This section outlines one TCR beta chain sequence together with its context. These data come from a study of blood T cell repertoires in COVID-19. The overall study: T cells, B-cell-depleted T cells, or PBMCs provided the cDNA or gDNA that served as material.

The germline gives CDR1 SGHRS, CDR2 YFSETQ. V shed 4 bases and J shed 3 bases, with 11 bases lying between them. CDR3 length: 14 residues. In the source study's methods: For nucleated cells, counts were estimated from reference gene primer amplification. Produced via immunoSEQ multiplex PCR; TCRdb's table is partial and in-frame only. V, J and clone size reflect that table, while D and trimming were determined from the DNA. The sample includes 48,000 or so clones, about nine tenths of them seen just once. The genes are TRBV5-1 and TRBJ2-1, with a tentative D call TRBD1 (6 bases). This TCR was recovered from a woman older than 75 with COVID-19, enrolled during active disease. The sample was peripheral blood. The CDR3 nucleotides read TGCGCCAGCAGCCATCTGGACAGCTACAATGAGCAGTTCTTC. This encodes CASSHLDSYNEQFF.